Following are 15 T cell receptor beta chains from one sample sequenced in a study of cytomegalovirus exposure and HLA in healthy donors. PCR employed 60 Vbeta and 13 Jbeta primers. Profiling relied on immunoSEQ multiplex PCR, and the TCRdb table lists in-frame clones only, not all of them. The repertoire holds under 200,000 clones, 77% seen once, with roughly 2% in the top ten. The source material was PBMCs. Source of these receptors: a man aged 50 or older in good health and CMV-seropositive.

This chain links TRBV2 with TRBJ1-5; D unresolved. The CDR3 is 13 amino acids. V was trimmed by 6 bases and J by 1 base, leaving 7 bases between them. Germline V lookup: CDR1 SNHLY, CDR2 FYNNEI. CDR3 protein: CASSRQSNQPQHF. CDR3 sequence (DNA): TGTGCCAGCAGCCGACAAAGCAATCAGCCCCAGCATTTT.

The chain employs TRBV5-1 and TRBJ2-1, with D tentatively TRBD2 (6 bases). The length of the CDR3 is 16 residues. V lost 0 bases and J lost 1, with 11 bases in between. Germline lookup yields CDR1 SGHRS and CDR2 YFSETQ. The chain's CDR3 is CASSLGGGRSYNEQFF. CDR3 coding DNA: TGCGCCAGCAGCTTGGGTGGGGGGAGGTCCTACAATGAGCAGTTCTTC.

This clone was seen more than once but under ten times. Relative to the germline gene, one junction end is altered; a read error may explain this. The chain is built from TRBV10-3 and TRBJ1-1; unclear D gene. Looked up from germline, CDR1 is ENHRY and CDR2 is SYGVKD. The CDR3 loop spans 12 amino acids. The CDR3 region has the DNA TGTGCCATCAATGAGGGCGGGGAGGCAGCTTTCTTT. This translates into CAINEGGEAAFF.

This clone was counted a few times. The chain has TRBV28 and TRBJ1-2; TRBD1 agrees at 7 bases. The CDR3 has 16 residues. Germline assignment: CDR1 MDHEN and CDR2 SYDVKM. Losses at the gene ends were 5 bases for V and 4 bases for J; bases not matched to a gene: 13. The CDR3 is CASSTSTGRSGYGYTF. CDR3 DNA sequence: TGTGCCAGCAGTACATCGACAGGGCGCTCAGGCTATGGCTACACCTTC.

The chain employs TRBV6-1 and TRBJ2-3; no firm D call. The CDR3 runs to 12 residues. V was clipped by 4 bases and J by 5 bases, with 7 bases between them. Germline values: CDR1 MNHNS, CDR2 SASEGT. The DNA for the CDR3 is TGTGCCAGCAGTGGAGAGTTAGATACGCAGTATTTT. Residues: CASSGELDTQYF.

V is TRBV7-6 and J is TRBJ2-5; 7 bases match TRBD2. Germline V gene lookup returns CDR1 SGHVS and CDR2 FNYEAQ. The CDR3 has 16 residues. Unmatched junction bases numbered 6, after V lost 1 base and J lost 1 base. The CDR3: CASSLGASGLQETQYF. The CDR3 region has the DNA TGTGCCAGCAGCTTAGGTGCTAGCGGACTCCAAGAGACCCAGTACTTC.

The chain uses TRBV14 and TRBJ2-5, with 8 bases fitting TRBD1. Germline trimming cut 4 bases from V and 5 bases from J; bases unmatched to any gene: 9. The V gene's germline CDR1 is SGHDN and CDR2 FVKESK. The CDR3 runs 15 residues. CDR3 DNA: TGTGCCAGCAGCCCCCGGACAGGGACGACGGAGACCCAGTACTTC. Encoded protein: CASSPRTGTTETQYF.

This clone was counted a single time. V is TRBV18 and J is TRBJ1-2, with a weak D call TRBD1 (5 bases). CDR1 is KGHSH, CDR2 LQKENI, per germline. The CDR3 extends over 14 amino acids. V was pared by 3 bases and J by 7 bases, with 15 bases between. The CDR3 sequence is CASSPPGDGAGYTF. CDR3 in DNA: TGTGCCAGCTCACCCCCGGGGGACGGGGCTGGCTACACCTTC.

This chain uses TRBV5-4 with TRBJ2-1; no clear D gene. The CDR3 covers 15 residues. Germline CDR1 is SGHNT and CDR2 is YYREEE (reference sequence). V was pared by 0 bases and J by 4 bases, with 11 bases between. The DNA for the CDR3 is TGTGCCAGCAGCTTGGCACTTATGGTATACAATGAGCAGTTCTTC. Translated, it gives CASSLALMVYNEQFF.

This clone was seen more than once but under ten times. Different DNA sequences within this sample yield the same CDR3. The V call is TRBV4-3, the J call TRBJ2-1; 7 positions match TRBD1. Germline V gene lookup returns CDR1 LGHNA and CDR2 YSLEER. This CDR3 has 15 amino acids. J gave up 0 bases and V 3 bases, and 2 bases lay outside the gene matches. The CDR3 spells CASSQDRSSYNEQFF. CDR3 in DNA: TGCGCCAGCAGCCAGGACAGGAGCTCCTACAATGAGCAGTTCTTC.

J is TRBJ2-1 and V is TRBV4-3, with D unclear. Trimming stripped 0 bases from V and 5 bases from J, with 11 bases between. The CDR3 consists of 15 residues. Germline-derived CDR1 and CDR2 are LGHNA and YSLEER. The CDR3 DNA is TGCGCCAGCAGCCAAGATTCTGGCAGGAACAATGAGCAGTTCTTC. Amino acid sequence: CASSQDSGRNNEQFF.

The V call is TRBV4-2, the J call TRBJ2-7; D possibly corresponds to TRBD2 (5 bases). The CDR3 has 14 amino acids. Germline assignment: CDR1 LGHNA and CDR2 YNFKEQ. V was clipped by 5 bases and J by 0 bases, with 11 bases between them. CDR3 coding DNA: TGTGCCAGCAGCTCTCGAGGGAACTCCTACGAGCAGTACTTC. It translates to CASSSRGNSYEQYF.

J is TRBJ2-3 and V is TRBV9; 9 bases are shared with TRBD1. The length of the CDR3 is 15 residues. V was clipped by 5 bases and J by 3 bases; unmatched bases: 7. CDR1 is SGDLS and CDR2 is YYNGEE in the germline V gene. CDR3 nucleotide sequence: TGTGCCAGCAGGGGACAGGGAGTTGGAACAGATACGCAGTATTTT. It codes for CASRGQGVGTDTQYF. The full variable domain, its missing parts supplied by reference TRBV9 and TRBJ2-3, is DSGVTQTPKHLITATGQRVTLRCSPRSGDLSVYWYQQSLDQGLQFLIQYYNGEERAKGNILERFSAQQFPDLHSELNLSSLELGDSALYFCASRGQGVGTDTQYFGPGTRLTVL.

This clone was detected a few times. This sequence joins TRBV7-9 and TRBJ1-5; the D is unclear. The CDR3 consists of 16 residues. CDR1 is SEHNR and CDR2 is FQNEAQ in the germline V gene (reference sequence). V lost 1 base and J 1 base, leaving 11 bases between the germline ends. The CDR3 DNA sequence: TGTGCCAGCAGCTTAGGGGGAGGACTAAGCAATCAGCCCCAGCATTTT. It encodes CASSLGGGLSNQPQHF.

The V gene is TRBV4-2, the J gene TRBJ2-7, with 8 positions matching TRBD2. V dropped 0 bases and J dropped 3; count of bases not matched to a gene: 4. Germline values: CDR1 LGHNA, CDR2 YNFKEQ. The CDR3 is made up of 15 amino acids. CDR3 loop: CASSQDQRGIYEQYF. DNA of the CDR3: TGTGCCAGCAGCCAAGACCAGCGGGGGATCTACGAGCAGTACTTC.